This TCR delta chain was identified in a study of gamma delta lymphoproliferative disorders and STAT genes. As for the study in general: Gamma-chain libraries were built from at least 50 ng of genomic DNA with the LymphoTrack Dx TCRG Assay. Delta libraries were made per EuroClonality-NGS working group procedure.

The receptor sequences were amplified from genomic DNA of peripheral blood mononuclear cells. Controls were healthy adult blood donors matched for age and sex. TCRdb called clones from the multiplex PCR reads again using CATT. The profile covers 650 to 850 delta-chain clones, with approximately 1.5% appearing a single time and under 90% taken by the ten largest. This clone was found a few times. TCRdb pairs this DNA with a much larger clone's protein that differs at residue 12, likely a read error; the protein shown was translated from the DNA. V trimming: 4 bases; J trimming: 1 base; junction bases outside the gene matches: 27. Germline lookup yields CDR1 TSWWSYY and CDR2 QGS. The CDR3 spans 23 residues.

The chain is built from TRDV1 and TRDJ1; 10 bases line up with TRDD3. This receptor was obtained from a human donor in good health. Input material: blood. The CDR3 protein is CALGALPVLLKGRGIRGTDKLIF. The CDR3, as DNA: TGTGCTCTTGGGGCCCTCCCAGTCCTCCTCAAAGGCAGGGGGATACGCGGCACCGATAAACTCATCTTT.